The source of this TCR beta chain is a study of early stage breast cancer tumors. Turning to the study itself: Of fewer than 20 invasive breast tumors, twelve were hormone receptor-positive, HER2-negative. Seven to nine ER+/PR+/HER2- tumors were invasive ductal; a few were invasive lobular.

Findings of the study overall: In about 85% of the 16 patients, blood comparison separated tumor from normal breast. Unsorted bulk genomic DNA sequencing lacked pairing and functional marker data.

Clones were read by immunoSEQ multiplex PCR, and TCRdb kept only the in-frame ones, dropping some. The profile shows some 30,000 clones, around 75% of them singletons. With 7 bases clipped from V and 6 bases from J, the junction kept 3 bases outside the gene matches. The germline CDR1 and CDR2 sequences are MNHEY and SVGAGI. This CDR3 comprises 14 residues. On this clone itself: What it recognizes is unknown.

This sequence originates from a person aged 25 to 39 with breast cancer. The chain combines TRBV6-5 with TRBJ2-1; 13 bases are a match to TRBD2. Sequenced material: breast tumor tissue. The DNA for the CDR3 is TGTGCCAGCACCAGACTAGCGGGAGGCAATGAGCAGTTCTTC. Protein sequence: CASTRLAGGNEQFF.